This T cell receptor (beta chain) was sequenced in a study of T cells after yellow fever vaccination. General observations from the study: Post-booster repertoires contained most primary-vaccination clones again (approximately 97% CD4, 85% to 90% CD8). Abundant bulk-population clonotypes could contaminate the FACS-sorted repertoires.

Via MiXCR, TCRdb re-called the 5' RACE reads, giving one row per CDR3 protein. The sample shows some 340,000 distinct CDR3 sequences, approximately 11% of them seen only once. CDR1 is SGHRS, CDR2 YFSETQ, per germline. The CDR3 consists of 14 residues. V lost 3 bases and J 6 bases, leaving 15 bases between the germline ends. This clonotype was counted many times. Its specificity is not known. Sequencing was performed on CD4+ T cells sorted from PBMCs, taken 45 days after the yellow fever booster vaccination. The chain joins TRBV5-1 to TRBJ1-1; D is undetermined. The sequence was obtained from a man younger than 35 who received the YFV17D yellow fever vaccine. CDR3: CASSSFSAVAEAFF. The CDR3 DNA reads as TGCGCCAGCAGCTCCTTCTCGGCGGTTGCTGAAGCTTTCTTT.